The T cell receptor (beta chain) under discussion was sequenced for a study of blood T cells in healthy people across ages. PCR was performed a second time for roughly 7 to 11 cycles using a sample-barcoded 5' primer and a J-beta primer mix. TCRdb itself ran the 5' RACE reads through MiXCR, one entry per CDR3 protein. The table has 710,000 or so distinct CDR3 sequences, about 24% seen once; the top ten hold around 22%. This CDR3 spans 16 amino acids. Germline-derived CDR1 and CDR2 are SGHVS and FQNEAQ. V dropped 7 bases and J dropped 2 bases, with 17 bases sitting between them. The material sequenced was blood. The chain links TRBV7-8 to TRBJ2-2; possible D gene TRBD1, 5 bases. The TCR comes from a man in his 70s in good health. The CDR3 region has the DNA TGTGCCAGCACTCTAACAGGCGAACCCAACACCGGGGAGCTGTTTTTT. Translation: CASTLTGEPNTGELFF.